This T cell receptor (beta chain) was captured by sequencing in a study of blood T cell repertoires in COVID-19. Generated by immunoSEQ multiplex PCR, the TCRdb table keeps only in-frame clones and is missing some. The data hold approximately 12,000 clones, with about 93% observed a single time. The CDR3 runs 15 residues. CDR1 is ENHRY and CDR2 is SYGVKD in the germline V gene. Trimming pared 2 bases from V and 8 bases from J, leaving 19 bases between. The rearrangement uses TRBV10-3 and TRBJ2-7, with a tentative D call TRBD1 (6 bases). The TCR originated in a woman between 65 and 79 years old with active COVID-19. Source material: peripheral blood. CDR3 loop: CAISERGYEGPQQYF. In DNA form, the CDR3 reads TGTGCCATCAGTGAGAGGGGGTATGAGGGCCCTCAGCAGTACTTC.